The clone carrying this TCR beta chain showed up just a few times. The entry originates in a study of cytomegalovirus exposure and HLA in healthy donors. With 7 bases clipped from V and 4 bases from J, the junction kept 6 bases outside the gene matches. From germline, CDR1 is SGHNT and CDR2 YENEEA. The CDR3 has 13 amino acids. 60 Vbeta and 13 Jbeta primers were used in PCR. The data were produced by immunoSEQ multiplex PCR, yet TCRdb's version contains in-frame clones alone and is incomplete. The sample has 150,000 to 200,000 clones; roughly 80% are singletons. The sequencing sample was made of PBMCs. This receptor was taken from a female donor in good health and CMV-seronegative. J is TRBJ1-2 and V is TRBV11-3; the match to TRBD1 covers 7 bases. CDR3 in amino acids: CASIPGTVYGYTF. The CDR3 DNA follows: TGTGCCAGCATCCCGGGGACAGTCTATGGCTACACCTTC.